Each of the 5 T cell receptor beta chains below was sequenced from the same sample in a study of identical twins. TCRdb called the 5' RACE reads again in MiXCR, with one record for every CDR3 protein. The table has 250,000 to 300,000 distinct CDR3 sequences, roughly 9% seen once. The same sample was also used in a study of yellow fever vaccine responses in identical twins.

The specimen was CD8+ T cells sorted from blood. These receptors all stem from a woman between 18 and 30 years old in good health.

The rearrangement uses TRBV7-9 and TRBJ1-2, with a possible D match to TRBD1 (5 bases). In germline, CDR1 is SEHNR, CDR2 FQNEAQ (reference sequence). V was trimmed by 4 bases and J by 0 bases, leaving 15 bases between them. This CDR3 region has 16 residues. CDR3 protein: CASSSLPRETNYGYTF. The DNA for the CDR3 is TGTGCCAGCAGCTCATTACCCAGGGAGACTAACTATGGCTACACCTTC. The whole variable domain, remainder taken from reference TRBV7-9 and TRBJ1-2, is DTGVSQNPRHKITKRGQNVTFRCDPISEHNRLYWYRQTLGQGPEFLTYFQNEAQLEKSRLLSDRFSAERPKGSFSTLEIQRTEQGDSAMYLCASSSLPRETNYGYTFGSGTRLTVV.

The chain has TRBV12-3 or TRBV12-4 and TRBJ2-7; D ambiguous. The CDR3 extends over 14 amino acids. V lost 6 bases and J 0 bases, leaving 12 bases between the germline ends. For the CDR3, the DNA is TGTGCCAGCAGCCCAGGTGCTACCTCCTACGAGCAGTACTTC. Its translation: CASSPGATSYEQYF.

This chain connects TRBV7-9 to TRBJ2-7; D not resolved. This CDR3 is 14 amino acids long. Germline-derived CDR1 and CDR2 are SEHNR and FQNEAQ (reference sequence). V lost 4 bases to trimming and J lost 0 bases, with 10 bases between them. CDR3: CASSSRTSSYEQYF. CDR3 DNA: TGTGCCAGCAGCTCGCGGACGAGCTCCTACGAGCAGTACTTC.

This chain's CDR3 is CASTESLLNRVTGELFF. In DNA, the CDR3 is TGTGCCAGCACCGAGTCCCTACTTAACAGGGTCACCGGGGAGCTGTTTTTT. The chain links TRBV2 to TRBJ2-2; D possibly corresponds to TRBD1 (6 bases). V was clipped by 7 bases and J by 4 bases, with 22 bases between them. The CDR3 consists of 17 residues. In germline, CDR1 is SNHLY, CDR2 FYNNEI.

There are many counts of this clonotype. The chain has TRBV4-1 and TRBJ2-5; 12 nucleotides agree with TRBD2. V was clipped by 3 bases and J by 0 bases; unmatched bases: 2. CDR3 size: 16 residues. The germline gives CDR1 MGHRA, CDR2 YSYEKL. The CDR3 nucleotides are TGCGCCAGCAGCCATCTAGCGGGGGGGTACCAAGAGACCCAGTACTTC. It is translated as CASSHLAGGYQETQYF.